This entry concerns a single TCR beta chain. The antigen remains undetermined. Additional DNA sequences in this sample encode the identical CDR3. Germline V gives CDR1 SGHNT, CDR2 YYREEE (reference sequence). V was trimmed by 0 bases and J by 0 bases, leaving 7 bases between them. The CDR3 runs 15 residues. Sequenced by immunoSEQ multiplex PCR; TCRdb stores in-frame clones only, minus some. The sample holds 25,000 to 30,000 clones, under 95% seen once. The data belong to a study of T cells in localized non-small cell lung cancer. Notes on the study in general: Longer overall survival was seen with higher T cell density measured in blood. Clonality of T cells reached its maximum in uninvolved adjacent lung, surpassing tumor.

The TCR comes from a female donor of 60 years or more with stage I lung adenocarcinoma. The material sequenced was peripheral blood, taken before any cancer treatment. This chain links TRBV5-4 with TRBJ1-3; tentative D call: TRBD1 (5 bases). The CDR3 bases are TGTGCCAGCAGCTTGGGTGGGGCCTCTGGAAACACCATATATTTT. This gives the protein CASSLGGASGNTIYF. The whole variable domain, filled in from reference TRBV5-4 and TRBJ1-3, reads ETGVTQSPTHLIKTRGQQVTLRCSSQSGHNTVSWYQQALGQGPQFIFQYYREEENGRGNFPPRFSGLQFPNYSSELNVNALELDDSALYLCASSLGGASGNTIYFGEGSWLTVV.